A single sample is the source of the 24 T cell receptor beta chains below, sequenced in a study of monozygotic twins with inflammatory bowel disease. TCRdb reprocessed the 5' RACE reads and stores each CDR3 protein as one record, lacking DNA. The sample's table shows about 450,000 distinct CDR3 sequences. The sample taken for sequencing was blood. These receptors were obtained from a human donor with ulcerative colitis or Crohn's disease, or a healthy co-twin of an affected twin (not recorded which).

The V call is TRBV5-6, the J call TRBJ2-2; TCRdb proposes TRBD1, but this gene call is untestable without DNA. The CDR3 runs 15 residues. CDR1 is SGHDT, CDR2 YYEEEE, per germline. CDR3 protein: CASSFSPGGPGELFF. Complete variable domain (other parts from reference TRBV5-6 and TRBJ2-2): DAGVTQSPTHLIKTRGQQVTLRCSPKSGHDTVSWYQQALGQGPQFIFQYYEEEERQRGNFPDRFSGHQFPNYSSELNVNALLLGDSALYLCASSFSPGGPGELFFGEGSRLTVL.

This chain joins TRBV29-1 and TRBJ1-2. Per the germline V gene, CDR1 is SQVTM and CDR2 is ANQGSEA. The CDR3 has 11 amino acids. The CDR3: CSVVAEDGYTF.

The CDR3 spells CASSLPGQGPNEQFF. V usage is TRBV7-2 and J usage is TRBJ2-1; TCRdb's D call, TRBD1, is unchecked because there is no DNA. This CDR3 spans 15 amino acids. Looked up from germline, CDR1 is SGHTA and CDR2 is FQGNSA.

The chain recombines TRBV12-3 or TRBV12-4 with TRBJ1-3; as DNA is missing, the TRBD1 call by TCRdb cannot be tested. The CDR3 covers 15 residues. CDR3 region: CASRDGHSSGNTIYF.

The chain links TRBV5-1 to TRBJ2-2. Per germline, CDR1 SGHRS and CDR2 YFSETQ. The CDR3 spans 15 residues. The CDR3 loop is CASSQYSGSTGELFF.

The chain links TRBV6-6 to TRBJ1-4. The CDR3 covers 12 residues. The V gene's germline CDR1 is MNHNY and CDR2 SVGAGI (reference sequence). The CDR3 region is CASEATNEKLFF.

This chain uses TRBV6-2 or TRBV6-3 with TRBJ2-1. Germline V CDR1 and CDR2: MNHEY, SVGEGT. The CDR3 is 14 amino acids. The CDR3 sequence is CASSYGEVLQEQFF.

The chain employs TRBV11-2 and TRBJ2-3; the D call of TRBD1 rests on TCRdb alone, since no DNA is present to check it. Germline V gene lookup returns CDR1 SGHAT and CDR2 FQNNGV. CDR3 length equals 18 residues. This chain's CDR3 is CASSSGGGGSSSTDTQYF. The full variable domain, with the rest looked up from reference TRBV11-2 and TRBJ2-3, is EAGVAQSPRYKIIEKRQSVAFWCNPISGHATLYWYQQILGQGPKLLIQFQNNGVVDDSQLPKDRFSAERLKGVDSTLKIQPAKLEDSAVYLCASSSGGGGSSSTDTQYFGPGTRLTVL.

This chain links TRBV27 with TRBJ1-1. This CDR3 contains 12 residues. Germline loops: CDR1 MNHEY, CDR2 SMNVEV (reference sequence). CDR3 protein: CASSTLGTEAFF.

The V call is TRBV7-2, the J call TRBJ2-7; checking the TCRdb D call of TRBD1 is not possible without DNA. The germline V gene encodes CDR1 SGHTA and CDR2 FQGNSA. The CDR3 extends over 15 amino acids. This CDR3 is CASSLGTGVTYEQYF.

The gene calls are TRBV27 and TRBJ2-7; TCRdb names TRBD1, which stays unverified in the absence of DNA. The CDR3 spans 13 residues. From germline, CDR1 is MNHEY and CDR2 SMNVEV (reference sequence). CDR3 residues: CASSVDRLYEQYF.

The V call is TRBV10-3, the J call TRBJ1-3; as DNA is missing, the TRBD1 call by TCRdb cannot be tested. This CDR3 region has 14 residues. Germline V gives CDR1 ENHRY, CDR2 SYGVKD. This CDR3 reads CAISLTDRGNTIYF.

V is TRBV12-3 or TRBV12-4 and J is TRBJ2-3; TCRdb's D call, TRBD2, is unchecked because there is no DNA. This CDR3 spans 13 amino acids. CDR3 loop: CASTLGGADTQYF.

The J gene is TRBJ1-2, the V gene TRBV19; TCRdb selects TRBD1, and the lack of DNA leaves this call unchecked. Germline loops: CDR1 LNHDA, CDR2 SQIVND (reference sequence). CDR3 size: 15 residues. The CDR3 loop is CASTAGAWGNYGYTF.

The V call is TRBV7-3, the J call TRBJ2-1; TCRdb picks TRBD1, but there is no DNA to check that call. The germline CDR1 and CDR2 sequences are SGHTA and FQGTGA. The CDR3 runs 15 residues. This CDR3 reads CASSLNRVSYNEQFF.

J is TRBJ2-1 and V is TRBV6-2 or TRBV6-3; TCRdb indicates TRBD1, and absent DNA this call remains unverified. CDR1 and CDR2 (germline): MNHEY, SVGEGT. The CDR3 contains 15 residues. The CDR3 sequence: CATSYGGGVYNEQFF.

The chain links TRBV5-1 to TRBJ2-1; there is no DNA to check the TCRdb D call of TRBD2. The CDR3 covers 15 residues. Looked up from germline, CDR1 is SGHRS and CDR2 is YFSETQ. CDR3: CASSSDEGLGYEQFF.

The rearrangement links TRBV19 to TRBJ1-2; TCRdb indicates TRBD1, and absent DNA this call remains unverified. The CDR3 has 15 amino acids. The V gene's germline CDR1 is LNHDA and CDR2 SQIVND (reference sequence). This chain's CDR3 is CASHRDPYRDYGYTF.

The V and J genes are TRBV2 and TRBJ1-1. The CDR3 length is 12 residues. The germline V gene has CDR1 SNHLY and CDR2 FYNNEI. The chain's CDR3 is CASSENRAEAFF.

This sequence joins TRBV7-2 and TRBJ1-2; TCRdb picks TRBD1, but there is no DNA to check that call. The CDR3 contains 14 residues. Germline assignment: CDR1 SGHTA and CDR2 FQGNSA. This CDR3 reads CASSLLGTNYGYTF. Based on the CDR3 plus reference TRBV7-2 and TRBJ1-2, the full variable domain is GAGVSQSPSNKVTEKGKDVELRCDPISGHTALYWYRQSLGQGLEFLIYFQGNSAPDKSGLPSDRFSAERTGGSVSTLTIQRTQQEDSAVYLCASSLLGTNYGYTFGSGTRLTVV.

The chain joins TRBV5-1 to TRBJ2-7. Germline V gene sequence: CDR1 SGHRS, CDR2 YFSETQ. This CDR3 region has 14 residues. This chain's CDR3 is CASSLGDVSYEQYF.

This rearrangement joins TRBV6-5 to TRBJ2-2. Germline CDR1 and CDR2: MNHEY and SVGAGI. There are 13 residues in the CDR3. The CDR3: CASIEQNTGELFF.

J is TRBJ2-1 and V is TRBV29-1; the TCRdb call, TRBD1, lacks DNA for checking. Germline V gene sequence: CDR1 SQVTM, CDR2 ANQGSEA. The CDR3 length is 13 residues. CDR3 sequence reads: CSTPGQGVTEQFF.

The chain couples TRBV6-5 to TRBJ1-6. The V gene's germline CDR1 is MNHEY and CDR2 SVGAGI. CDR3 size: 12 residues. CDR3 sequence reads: CASGPYNSPLHF.